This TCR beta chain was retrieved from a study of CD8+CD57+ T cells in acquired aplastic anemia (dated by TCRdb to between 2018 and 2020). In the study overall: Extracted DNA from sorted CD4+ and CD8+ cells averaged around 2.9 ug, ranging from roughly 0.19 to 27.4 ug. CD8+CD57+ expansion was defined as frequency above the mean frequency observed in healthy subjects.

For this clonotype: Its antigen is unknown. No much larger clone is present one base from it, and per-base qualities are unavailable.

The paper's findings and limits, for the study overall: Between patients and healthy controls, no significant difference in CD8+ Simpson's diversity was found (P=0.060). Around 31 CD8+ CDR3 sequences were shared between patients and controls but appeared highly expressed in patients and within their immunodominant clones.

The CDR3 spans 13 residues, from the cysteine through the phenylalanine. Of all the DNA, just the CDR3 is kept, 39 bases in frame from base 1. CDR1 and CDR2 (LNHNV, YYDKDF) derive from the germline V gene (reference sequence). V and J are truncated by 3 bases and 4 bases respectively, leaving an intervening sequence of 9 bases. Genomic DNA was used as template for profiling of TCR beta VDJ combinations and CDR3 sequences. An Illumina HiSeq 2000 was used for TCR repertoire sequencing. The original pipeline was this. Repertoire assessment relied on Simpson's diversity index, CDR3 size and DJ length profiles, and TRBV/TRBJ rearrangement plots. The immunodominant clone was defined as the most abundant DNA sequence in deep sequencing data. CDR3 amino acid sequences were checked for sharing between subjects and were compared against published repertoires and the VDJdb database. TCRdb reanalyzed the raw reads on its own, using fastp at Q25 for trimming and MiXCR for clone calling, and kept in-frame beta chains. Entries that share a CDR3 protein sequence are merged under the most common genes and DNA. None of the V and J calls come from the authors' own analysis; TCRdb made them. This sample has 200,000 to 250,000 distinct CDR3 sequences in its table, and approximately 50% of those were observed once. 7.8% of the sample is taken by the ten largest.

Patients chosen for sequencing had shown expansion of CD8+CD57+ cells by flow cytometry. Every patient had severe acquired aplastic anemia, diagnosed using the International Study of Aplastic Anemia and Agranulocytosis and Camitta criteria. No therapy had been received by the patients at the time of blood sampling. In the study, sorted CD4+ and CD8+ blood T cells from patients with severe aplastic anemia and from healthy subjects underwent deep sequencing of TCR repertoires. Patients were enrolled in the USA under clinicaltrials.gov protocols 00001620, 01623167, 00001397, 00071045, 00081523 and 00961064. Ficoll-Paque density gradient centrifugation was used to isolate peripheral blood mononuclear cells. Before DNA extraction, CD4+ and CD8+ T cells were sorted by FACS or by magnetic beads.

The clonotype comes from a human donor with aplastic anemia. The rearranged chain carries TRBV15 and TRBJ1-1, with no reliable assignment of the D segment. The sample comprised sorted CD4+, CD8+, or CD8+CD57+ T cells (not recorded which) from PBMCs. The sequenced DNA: TGTGCCACCAGCAGTCAGGCGAGCACTGAAGCTTTCTTT. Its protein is CATSSQASTEAFF.